Listed below are T cell receptor beta chains from one sample, sequenced in a study of OX40 agonist ivuxolimab in advanced cancers. The repertoire was sequenced with immunoSEQ multiplex PCR; TCRdb's copy has only in-frame clones and lacks some. The data contain about 110,000 clones, more than 85% of them seen just once; the ten biggest clones take up roughly 1.2%. The input for sequencing was CD4+ or CD8+ T cells sorted from blood, taken in a trial of the OX40 agonist ivuxolimab. The receptors here all came from an adult with an advanced solid tumor such as melanoma, head and neck, liver or kidney cancer. Each CDR3 is given with its conserved first and last residue. The order of the fields is J gene, CDR3 length, D gene, V gene, clone size, CDR3 protein, CDR3 DNA. The D gene is left open where the match is weak. The listing skips clone size in some rows; elsewhere it reads once, few, many or a size class.

>TRBJ1-4|15|TRBD1|TRBV6-5|.
CASRPWTGSNEKLFF
TGTGCCAGCAGACCCTGGACAGGGTCTAATGAAAAACTGTTTTTT
>TRBJ2-1|13|.|TRBV7-6|.
CASSLWGNTEQFF
TGTGCCAGCAGCTTGTGGGGGAACACTGAGCAGTTCTTC
>TRBJ2-5|14|TRBD2|TRBV19|.
CASSILAGGETQYF
TGTGCCAGTAGTATACTAGCGGGAGGAGAGACCCAGTACTTC
>TRBJ2-3|12|.|TRBV7-9|.
CASSLEGDTQYF
TGTGCCAGCAGCTTAGAGGGAGATACGCAGTATTTT
>TRBJ2-7|14|TRBD1|TRBV30|.
CAWSVRDRASEQYF
TGTGCCTGGAGTGTACGGGACAGGGCGTCCGAGCAGTACTTC
>TRBJ2-5|15|.|TRBV5-6|.
CASSLRGTPQETQYF
TGTGCCAGCAGCTTGAGGGGGACCCCCCAAGAGACCCAGTACTTC
>TRBJ2-2|15|.|TRBV27|.
CASSPQMKGTGELFF
TGTGCCAGCAGTCCCCAAATGAAGGGCACCGGGGAGCTGTTTTTT
>TRBJ1-5|17|TRBD1|TRBV25-1|.
CASSAQGQGGSNQPQHF
TGTGCCAGCAGTGCCCAGGGACAGGGTGGTAGCAATCAGCCCCAGCATTTT
>TRBJ2-1|14|.|TRBV19|.
CASSTGIPYNEQFF
TGTGCCAGTAGTACAGGGATACCCTACAATGAGCAGTTCTTC
>TRBJ1-1|14|.|TRBV7-9|.
CASSLDIGVTEAFF
TGTGCCAGCAGCTTAGATATCGGGGTGACTGAAGCTTTCTTT
>TRBJ2-7|14|.|TRBV7-2|once
CASRSSENPYEQYF
TGTGCCAGCAGATCTAGCGAAAACCCCTACGAGCAGTACTTC
>TRBJ1-5|14|.|TRBV27|.
CASSLWGQNQPQHF
TGTGCCAGCAGTTTATGGGGGCAGAATCAGCCCCAGCATTTT
>TRBJ1-3|13|.|TRBV9|once
CASSVATWDTIYF
TGTGCCAGCAGCGTAGCTACGTGGGACACCATATATTTT
>TRBJ2-1|15|TRBD2|TRBV10-1|once
CASSHGTSGKNEQFF
TGCGCCAGCAGCCATGGGACTAGCGGAAAAAATGAGCAGTTCTTC
>TRBJ1-4|15|TRBD1|TRBV7-9|.
CASSLNRQGGEKLFF
TGTGCCAGCAGCTTGAATCGACAGGGGGGCGAAAAACTGTTTTTT
>TRBJ1-2|11|TRBD1|TRBV5-8|.
CASSYRGGYTF
TGTGCCAGCAGCTACAGGGGTGGCTACACCTTC
>TRBJ2-1|14|TRBD2|TRBV7-3|.
CASSFGTSVVEQFF
TGTGCCAGCAGCTTTGGGACTAGCGTGGTTGAGCAGTTCTTC
>TRBJ2-2|17|TRBD2|TRBV19|.
CASTRLAGGADTGELFF
TGTGCCAGTACGCGACTAGCGGGAGGAGCTGACACCGGGGAGCTGTTTTTT
>TRBJ1-1|15|.|TRBV5-4|.
CASSLDRVLNTEAFF
TGTGCCAGCAGCTTGGACAGAGTCTTGAACACTGAAGCTTTCTTT